The present T cell receptor beta chain was sequenced within a study of shared clonotypes between healthy human individuals. This clone occurred many times. Trimming left V 1 base short and J 4 bases short, with 10 bases between. The CDR3 runs to 13 residues. Germline assignment: CDR1 GTSNPN and CDR2 SVGIG (reference sequence). Produced via immunoSEQ multiplex PCR; TCRdb's table is partial and in-frame only. The sample holds about 490,000 clones; around 78% are singletons and the top ten take 13%. This clonotype originated in a woman aged 40 to 50 in good health. Some clones in this sample may be carry-over from other donors' samples. The sample was PBMCs. The gene calls are TRBV30 and TRBJ1-2; D is undetermined. The CDR3 DNA follows: TGTGCCTGGAGTGCCCCCGGGATCTATGGCTACACCTTC. This encodes CAWSAPGIYGYTF.